These 22 T cell receptor beta chains were all obtained from the same sample, sequenced in a study of breast tumors, draining lymph nodes, adjacent tissues. From the multiplex PCR reads, TCRdb called clonotypes with MiXCR, one entry per CDR3 protein. Among more than 20,000 distinct CDR3 sequences listed, about 24% were seen once. The specimen sequenced was breast tumor tissue. These receptors were taken from a female donor with breast cancer. Some clones in this sample may be carry-over from other donors' samples.

This clonotype was picked up many times. The chain carries TRBV20-1 and TRBJ1-2; D uncertain. The CDR3 totals 12 residues. V was pared by 4 bases and J by 6 bases, with 12 bases between. CDR1 DFQATT and CDR2 SNEGSKA come from the germline V gene (reference sequence). Here the CDR3 DNA reads TGCAGTGCTACCCCGGGAGCAGATGGCTACACCTTC. As protein: CSATPGADGYTF.

This clonotype is judged medium-sized. The V call is TRBV5-1, the J call TRBJ1-6; 7 bases agree with TRBD1. CDR1 and CDR2 (germline): SGHRS, YFSETQ. This CDR3 is 15 amino acids long. The J segment lost 0 bases and the V segment lost 5 bases, leaving 2 bases of the junction unmatched. CDR3 DNA: TGCGCCAGCAGAAGACAGGGCTCCTATAATTCACCCCTCCACTTT. It yields the protein CASRRQGSYNSPLHF.

This clonotype was counted at least ten times. The chain links TRBV11-2 to TRBJ2-5; D gene uncertain. Trimming shortened V by 2 bases and J by 5 bases, and 6 bases separated the two germline ends. Germline CDR1 SGHAT, CDR2 FQNNGV. CDR3 length: 12 residues. Written as DNA, the CDR3 is TGTGCCAGCAGCTTATTTAGGGAGACCCAGTACTTC. This codes for CASSLFRETQYF. Filled out from reference TRBV11-2 and TRBJ2-5, the complete variable domain reads EAGVAQSPRYKIIEKRQSVAFWCNPISGHATLYWYQQILGQGPKLLIQFQNNGVVDDSQLPKDRFSAERLKGVDSTLKIQPAKLEDSAVYLCASSLFRETQYFGPGTRLLVL.

A remark on this clonotype: The conserved phenylalanine or tryptophan is not found at the CDR3 terminus, so this likely reflects a read error. The rearrangement uses TRBV7-7 and TRBJ2-7; no clear D. Germline V gene lookup returns CDR1 SSHAT and CDR2 FNYEAQ (reference sequence). The CDR3 runs 16 residues. This CDR3 is CASSLPTPRWGYEQYL. In DNA, the CDR3 is TGTGCTAGCAGCTTACCGACTCCCCGCTGGGGCTACGAGCAGTACCTC.

The sample holds one count of this clonotype. The CDR3 reads CASSLAVEGQGAGEAFF. DNA of the CDR3: TGTGCCAGCAGCTTAGCGGTCGAGGGACAGGGGGCCGGTGAAGCTTTCTTT. This chain uses TRBV7-9 with TRBJ1-1; 12 bases fit TRBD1. Germline V gives CDR1 SEHNR, CDR2 FQNEAQ (reference sequence). The V gene end was trimmed by 0 bases and the J gene end by 7 bases; junction bases not matched to a gene: 9. The CDR3 extends over 17 amino acids.

In its sample, this clonotype was seen many times. V and J are TRBV20-1 and TRBJ1-4; the D is unclear. The CDR3 extends over 15 amino acids. V dropped 3 bases and J dropped 6 bases, with 17 bases sitting between them. CDR1 is DFQATT and CDR2 is SNEGSKA in the germline V gene (reference sequence). The chain's CDR3 is CSASVSGSWDEKLFF. As DNA, the CDR3 is TGCAGTGCTAGTGTTTCGGGATCTTGGGATGAAAAACTGTTTTTT.

This clonotype was observed many times. This sequence joins TRBV6-5 and TRBJ1-4; no clear D. CDR1 MNHEY and CDR2 SVGAGI come from the germline V gene. Trimming left V 6 bases short and J 0 bases short, with 8 bases between. CDR3 size: 14 residues. The CDR3 coding sequence is TGTGCCAGCAGACCAATTGCAACTAATGAAAAACTGTTTTTT. Translation gives CASRPIATNEKLFF.

This clonotype was detected many times. The J gene is TRBJ2-1, the V gene TRBV5-8; a possible D gene is TRBD2 (6 bases). The germline V gene has CDR1 SGHTS and CDR2 YDEGEE. Trimming removed 4 bases at V and 0 bases at J, with 11 bases between. This CDR3 spans 15 amino acids. The CDR3 loop is CASSKHGSSYNEQFF. The CDR3 DNA reads TGTGCCAGCAGCAAACACGGGAGCTCCTACAATGAGCAGTTCTTC.

This clonotype was recorded at least ten times. V usage is TRBV11-2 and J usage is TRBJ2-3; a possible D gene is TRBD2 (6 bases). The CDR3 is made up of 14 amino acids. The V end was cut by 5 bases, the J end by 7 bases, with 16 bases between. Germline V gives CDR1 SGHAT, CDR2 FQNNGV. For the CDR3, the DNA is TGTGCCAGCAGCCCCGGAGGGAGTGAAAATACGCAGTATTTT. Encoded protein: CASSPGGSENTQYF.

This clonotype was counted at least ten times. The rearrangement links TRBV28 to TRBJ2-7, with TRBD2 matching 7 bases. This CDR3 is built from 15 residues. J gave up 5 bases and V 4 bases, and 11 bases lay outside the gene matches. Germline loops: CDR1 MDHEN, CDR2 SYDVKM. The CDR3 region has the DNA TGTGCCAGCAGTTGGCTAGCGGAAACCCCCGACGAGCAGTACTTC. The encoded protein is CASSWLAETPDEQYF.

In this sample, this clonotype turned up many times. The chain is built from TRBV28 and TRBJ2-7; D not certain. V was shortened by 5 bases and J by 2 bases, with 16 bases between the two germline ends. The CDR3 consists of 15 residues. Germline CDR1 is MDHEN and CDR2 is SYDVKM. The CDR3 sequence is CASSGKDAATYEQYF. The CDR3 nucleotides are TGTGCCAGCAGTGGCAAGGACGCCGCAACCTACGAGCAGTACTTC.

This clonotype is medium-sized (0.01 to 0.1%) by share. The chain recombines TRBV10-2 with TRBJ2-7; tentative D call: TRBD2 (5 bases). Germline assignment: CDR1 WSHSY and CDR2 SAAADI. V lost 3 bases and J 3 bases, leaving 12 bases between the germline ends. The CDR3 loop spans 14 amino acids. CDR3 nucleotides: TGCGCCAGCAGTGATGGCGGGTTCGGCTACGAGCAGTACTTC. Translation: CASSDGGFGYEQYF.

This sequence joins TRBV4-1 and TRBJ1-1; 8 nucleotides line up with TRBD1. CDR3 length: 15 residues. Looked up from germline, CDR1 is MGHRA and CDR2 is YSYEKL. Trimming removed 0 bases from V and 7 bases from J; junction bases left unmatched: 7. CDR3 amino acids: CASSQDTQGGNEAFF. DNA of the CDR3: TGCGCCAGCAGCCAAGATACACAGGGGGGTAATGAAGCTTTCTTT.

This clonotype was found many times. This may be a read error, as it is one base from a much larger clone. The chain uses TRBV30 and TRBJ2-5; perhaps TRBD2 as D (6 bases). The CDR3 has 12 amino acids. In germline, CDR1 is GTSNPN, CDR2 SVGIG (reference sequence). DNA for the CDR3: TGTGCCTGGAGTATGACGGGGGAGACCCAGTGCTTC. As protein: CAWSMTGETQCF.

This clonotype occurred many times. The CDR3 loop is CSARPYFTDTQYF. The DNA of the CDR3 is TGCAGTGCTAGACCCTACTTCACAGATACGCAGTATTTT. The chain carries TRBV20-1 and TRBJ2-3; D gene uncertain. Germline CDR1 DFQATT, CDR2 SNEGSKA (reference sequence). The V and J ends lost 2 bases and 2 bases respectively, with 8 bases between them. This CDR3 has 13 residues.

This clonotype was seen ten or more times. This chain uses TRBV30 with TRBJ2-2, with D unresolved. The V gene lost 3 bases and the J gene lost 8 bases, with 13 bases spanning the gap. Per germline, CDR1 GTSNPN and CDR2 SVGIG (reference sequence). The CDR3 extends over 13 amino acids. The CDR3 spells CAWSPSPVGELFF. The CDR3 DNA reads as TGTGCCTGGAGCCCCTCCCCTGTAGGGGAGCTGTTTTTT. The full variable domain, in which reference TRBV30 and TRBJ2-2 provide the parts outside the CDR3, is SQTIHQWPATLVQPVGSPLSLECTVEGTSNPNLYWYRQAAGRGLQLLFYSVGIGQISSEVPQNLSASRPQDRQFILSSKKLLLSDSGFYLCAWSPSPVGELFFGEGSRLTVL.

This clonotype was seen repeatedly, ten times or more. The rearrangement uses TRBV18 and TRBJ2-1; the D is unclear. There are 13 residues in the CDR3. Looked up from germline, CDR1 is KGHSH and CDR2 is LQKENI. V was pared by 2 bases and J by 4 bases, with 6 bases between. CDR3 coding DNA: TGTGCCAGCTCACCAAGCAGTTACAATGAGCAGTTCTTC. Translating it yields CASSPSSYNEQFF.

The chain is built from TRBV28 and TRBJ2-7; TRBD2 matches 7 bases. This CDR3 contains 15 residues. The germline gives CDR1 MDHEN, CDR2 SYDVKM. The ends lost 5 bases at V and 2 bases at J; junction bases unmatched: 9. In DNA, the CDR3 is TGTGCCAGCAGTACTACTAGCGTGGGGACCTACGAGCAGTACTTC. Translating gives CASSTTSVGTYEQYF.

By sample fraction, this clonotype is medium-sized. The J gene is TRBJ2-1, the V gene TRBV5-8, with D possibly TRBD1 on 5 matching bases. The CDR3 is 13 amino acids. V was cut by 2 bases and J by 4 bases, with 7 bases left in between. The germline CDR1 and CDR2 sequences are SGHTS and YDEGEE. The CDR3 DNA is TGTGCCAGCAGCTTTCAGGGTTACAATGAGCAGTTCTTC. Translated: CASSFQGYNEQFF.

This clonotype showed up many times. V gene TRBV20-1 combines with J gene TRBJ1-5; D unresolved. Germline CDR1 and CDR2: DFQATT and SNEGSKA (reference sequence). V dropped 3 bases and J dropped 5 bases, with 11 bases sitting between them. This CDR3 is 13 amino acids long. CDR3 loop: CSASEIFDQPQHF. Written as DNA, the CDR3 is TGCAGTGCTAGTGAGATCTTTGATCAGCCCCAGCATTTT.

This clonotype was seen many times. The chain joins TRBV6-5 to TRBJ2-6; D uncertain. This CDR3 has 14 residues. V shed 6 bases and J shed 1 base, with 7 bases lying between them. Germline V gene lookup returns CDR1 MNHEY and CDR2 SVGAGI. CDR3 protein: CASRYSSGANVLTF. In DNA, the CDR3 is TGTGCCAGCAGATACAGTTCTGGGGCCAACGTCCTGACTTTC.

This clonotype was recorded many times. The rearrangement uses TRBV6-5 and TRBJ1-5, with a possible D match to TRBD1 (5 bases). Trimming removed 6 bases at V and 1 base at J, with 16 bases between. CDR1 MNHEY and CDR2 SVGAGI come from the germline V gene. The CDR3 has 16 residues. The DNA for the CDR3 is TGTGCCAGCAGCCGAAGACCTAGGGACAGCAATCAGCCCCAGCATTTT. As protein: CASSRRPRDSNQPQHF.